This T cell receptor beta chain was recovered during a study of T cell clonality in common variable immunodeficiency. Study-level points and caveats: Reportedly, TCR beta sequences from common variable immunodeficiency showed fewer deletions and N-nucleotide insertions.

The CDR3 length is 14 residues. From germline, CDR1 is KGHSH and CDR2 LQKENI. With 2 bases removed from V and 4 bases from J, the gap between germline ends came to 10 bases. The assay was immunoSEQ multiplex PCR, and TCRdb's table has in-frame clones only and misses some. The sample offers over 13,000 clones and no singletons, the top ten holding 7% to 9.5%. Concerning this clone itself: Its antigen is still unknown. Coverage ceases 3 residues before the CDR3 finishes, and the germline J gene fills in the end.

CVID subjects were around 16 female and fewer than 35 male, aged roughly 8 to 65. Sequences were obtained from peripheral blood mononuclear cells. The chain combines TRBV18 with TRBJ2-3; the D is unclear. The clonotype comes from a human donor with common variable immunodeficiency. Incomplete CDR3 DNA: TGTGCCAGCTCACCAGTAAATAATGCAGATACG. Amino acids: CASSPVNNADT. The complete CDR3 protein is CASSPVNNADTQYF.